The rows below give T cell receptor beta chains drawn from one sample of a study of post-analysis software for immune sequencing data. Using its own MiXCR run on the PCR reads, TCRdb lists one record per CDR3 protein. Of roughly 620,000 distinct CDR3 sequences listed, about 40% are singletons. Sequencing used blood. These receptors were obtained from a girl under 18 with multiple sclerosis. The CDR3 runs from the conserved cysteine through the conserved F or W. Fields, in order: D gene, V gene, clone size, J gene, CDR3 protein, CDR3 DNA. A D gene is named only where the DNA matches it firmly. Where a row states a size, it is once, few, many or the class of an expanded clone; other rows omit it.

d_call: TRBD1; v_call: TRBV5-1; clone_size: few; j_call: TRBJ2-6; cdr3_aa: CASSLWDREANVLTF; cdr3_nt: TGCGCCAGCAGCTTGTGGGACAGGGAAGCCAACGTCCTGACTTTC
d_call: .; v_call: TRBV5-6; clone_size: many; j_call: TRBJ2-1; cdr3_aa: CASSLDGGSYNEQFF; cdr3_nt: TGTGCCAGCAGCTTGGATGGCGGTTCCTACAATGAGCAGTTCTTC
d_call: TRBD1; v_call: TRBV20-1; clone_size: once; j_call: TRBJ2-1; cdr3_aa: CSARKGTANEQFF; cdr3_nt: TGCAGTGCTAGAAAAGGGACAGCCAATGAGCAGTTCTTC
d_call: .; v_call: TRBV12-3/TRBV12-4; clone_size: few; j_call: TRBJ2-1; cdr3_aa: CASRQERNEQFF; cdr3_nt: TGTGCCAGCAGGCAGGAGCGGAATGAGCAGTTCTTC
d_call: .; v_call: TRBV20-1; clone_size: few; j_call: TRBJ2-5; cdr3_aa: CSAPLTGQNQETQYF; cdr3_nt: TGCAGTGCTCCGTTAACGGGGCAGAATCAAGAGACCCAGTACTTC
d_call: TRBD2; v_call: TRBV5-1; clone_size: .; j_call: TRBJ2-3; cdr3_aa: CASSLGTSGATDTQYF; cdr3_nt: TGCGCCAGCAGCTTGGGGACTAGCGGGGCCACAGATACGCAGTATTTT
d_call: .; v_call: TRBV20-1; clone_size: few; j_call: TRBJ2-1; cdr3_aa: CSATAAYNEQFF; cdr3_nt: TGCAGTGCCACCGCGGCCTACAATGAGCAGTTCTTC
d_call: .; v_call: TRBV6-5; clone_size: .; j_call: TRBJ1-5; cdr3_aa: CASSPRNSNQPQHF; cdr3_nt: TGTGCCAGCAGTCCACGGAATAGCAATCAGCCCCAGCATTTT
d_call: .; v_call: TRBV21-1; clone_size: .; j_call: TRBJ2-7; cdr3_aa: CASSEVAGASTYEQYF; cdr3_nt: TGTGCCAGCAGCGAGGTCGCGGGGGCCTCCACCTACGAGCAGTACTTC
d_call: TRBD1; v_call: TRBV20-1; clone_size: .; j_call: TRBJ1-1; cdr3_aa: CSALGMDRGMSEAFF; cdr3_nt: TGCAGTGCCCTAGGGATGGACAGGGGGATGTCTGAAGCTTTCTTT
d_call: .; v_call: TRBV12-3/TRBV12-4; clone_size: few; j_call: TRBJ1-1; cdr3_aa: CASSLKPNTEAFF; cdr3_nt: TGTGCCAGCAGTTTGAAGCCGAACACTGAAGCTTTCTTT
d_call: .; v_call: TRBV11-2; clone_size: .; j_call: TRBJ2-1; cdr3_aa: CASSFGGESSYNEQFF; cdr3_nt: TGTGCCAGCAGCTTCGGCGGGGAAAGCTCCTACAATGAGCAGTTCTTC
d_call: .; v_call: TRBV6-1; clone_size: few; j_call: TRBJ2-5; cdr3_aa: CASSEAGAQETQYF; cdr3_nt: TGTGCCAGCAGTGAAGCAGGGGCCCAAGAGACCCAGTACTTC
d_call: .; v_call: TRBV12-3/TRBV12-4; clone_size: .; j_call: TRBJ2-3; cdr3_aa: CASSLKARADTQYF; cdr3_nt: TGTGCCAGCAGTTTAAAAGCGAGGGCAGATACGCAGTATTTT
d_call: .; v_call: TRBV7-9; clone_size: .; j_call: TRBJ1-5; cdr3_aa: CASSPARARNQPQHF; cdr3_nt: TGTGCCAGCAGCCCCGCGCGGGCCCGCAATCAGCCCCAGCATTTT
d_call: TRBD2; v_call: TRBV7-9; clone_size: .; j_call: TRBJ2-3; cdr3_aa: CASSSGTSGSPNTDTQYF; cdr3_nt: TGTGCCAGCAGCTCGGGGACTAGCGGGAGTCCGAACACAGATACGCAGTATTTT